Below, 23 T cell receptor beta chains from the same sample are listed, as sequenced in a study of regulatory T cells in long-lasting Graves disease. In building TCR beta libraries, iRepertoire HTBI primers were used together with Arm-PCR of CDR3 regions. Each CDR3 protein gets one entry after TCRdb re-called the multiplex PCR reads with MiXCR. The top ten hold approximately 30% of the sample, which has roughly 320,000 distinct CDR3 sequences, approximately 15% seen once. The time point was: newly diagnosed GD, antithyroid drugs for less than 3 months. TCR sequences were obtained from RNA taken from PBMCs. The data were also submitted as part of a second study, on T cells in Graves' hyperthyroidism and ophthalmopathy.

Sequences were derived from peripheral blood mononuclear cells (PBMCs), sampled at new diagnosis, from a patient treated with antithyroid drugs. These receptors were taken from a man aged 35 to 55 with Graves disease.

For this clonotype: Being one base from a much bigger clone, this may be a read error. This chain links TRBV7-2 with TRBJ2-3, with 7 bases identical to TRBD1. The V gene's germline CDR1 is SGHTA and CDR2 FQGNSA. CDR3 length: 16 amino acids. Unmatched junction bases numbered 12, after V lost 7 bases and J lost 2 bases. The CDR3 DNA follows: TGTGCCAGCAACCTTATACCGGGACAGATCACAGATACGCAGTATTTT. It yields the protein CASNLIPGQITDTQYF.

This clonotype was seen many times. The V gene is TRBV28, the J gene TRBJ2-7; 8 bases agree with TRBD1. V lost 4 bases to trimming and J lost 1 base; unmatched junction nucleotides: 6. This CDR3 contains 15 residues. Germline V gene lookup returns CDR1 MDHEN and CDR2 SYDVKM. The CDR3 sequence: CASSSWTGTSYEQYF. In DNA form, the CDR3 reads TGTGCCAGCAGTTCCTGGACAGGGACTTCCTACGAGCAGTACTTC.

This clonotype occurred many times. The gene calls are TRBV20-1 and TRBJ1-1; 7 bases are a match to TRBD1. The V gene end was trimmed by 6 bases and the J gene end by 1 base; junction bases not matched to a gene: 2. CDR1 and CDR2 (germline): DFQATT, SNEGSKA (reference sequence). This CDR3 has 12 amino acids. The CDR3 region is CSARTGNTEAFF. CDR3 bases: TGCAGTGCGAGGACAGGGAACACTGAAGCTTTCTTT.

This clonotype was seen repeatedly, ten times or more. The V call is TRBV15, the J call TRBJ2-3, with 13 bases that match TRBD2. The CDR3 runs 18 residues. The junction had 12 bases not matched to a gene; V was cut back by 1 base and J by 8 bases. Germline lookup yields CDR1 LNHNV and CDR2 YYDKDF (reference sequence). The CDR3 DNA reads TGTGCCACCAGCAGAGGTGGGACTAGCGGGGTCAATTTCGGTACGCAGTATTTT. Protein sequence: CATSRGGTSGVNFGTQYF.

The chain is built from TRBV7-3 and TRBJ2-4; D is perhaps TRBD1 or TRBD2 (5 bases each). CDR1 is SGHTA and CDR2 is FQGTGA in the germline V gene. The CDR3 has 16 residues. V lost 5 bases and J 3 bases, leaving 17 bases between the germline ends. The CDR3 DNA is TGTGCCAGCAGCCCCGGGACCCCCGGGGTCAAAAACATTCAGTACTTC. Translating it yields CASSPGTPGVKNIQYF.

At least ten counts were recorded for this clonotype. This chain links TRBV28 with TRBJ1-1; D gene unclear. V dropped 2 bases and J dropped 8 bases, with 9 bases sitting between them. There are 12 residues in the CDR3. Germline assignment: CDR1 MDHEN and CDR2 SYDVKM. CDR3 in DNA: TGTGCCAGCAGTTTAGGGCTCGGGGAAGCTTTCTTT. This gives the protein CASSLGLGEAFF.

This clonotype was seen a handful of times. The rearrangement uses TRBV6-2 or TRBV6-3 and TRBJ2-1, with 12 bases aligning to TRBD2. The germline CDR1 and CDR2 sequences are MNHEY and SVGEGT. This CDR3 spans 14 amino acids. The trim removed 7 bases at V and 6 bases at J, leaving 4 bases unmatched. The CDR3 here is CASTSGGARNEQFF. CDR3 DNA sequence: TGTGCCAGCACTAGCGGGGGGGCCCGCAATGAGCAGTTCTTC.

This clonotype showed up many times. The V call is TRBV12-3 or TRBV12-4, the J call TRBJ2-2; 10 nucleotides match TRBD2. Unmatched junction bases numbered 13, after V lost 7 bases and J lost 5 bases. There are 17 residues in the CDR3. DNA of the CDR3: TGTGCCAGCACCGGACTAGCGGCCAGGGTTCGAACCGGGGAGCTGTTTTTT. It codes for CASTGLAARVRTGELFF.

This clonotype came up a few times. The rearrangement links TRBV10-3 to TRBJ1-2; a weak D match, TRBD1 (5 bases). V was shortened by 2 bases and J by 4 bases, with 11 bases between the two germline ends. The CDR3 has 14 residues. The germline V gene encodes CDR1 ENHRY and CDR2 SYGVKD. The CDR3 loop is CAISEVVGGYGYTF. For the CDR3, the DNA is TGTGCCATCAGTGAGGTTGTCGGGGGCTATGGCTACACCTTC.

CDR3 DNA: TGCGCCAGCAGCCAACTATCCCGGGTCCTCTCAGATACGCAGTATTTT. It yields the protein CASSQLSRVLSDTQYF. The chain is built from TRBV4-3 and TRBJ2-3; no clear D. V lost 2 bases and J 4 bases, leaving 16 bases between the germline ends. Looked up from germline, CDR1 is LGHNA and CDR2 is YSLEER. The CDR3 runs 16 residues.

This clonotype occurred many times. The rearrangement links TRBV2 to TRBJ1-5, with D maybe TRBD1 (6 bases). V was trimmed by 6 bases and J by 5 bases, leaving 14 bases between them. Germline CDR1 is SNHLY and CDR2 is FYNNEI. The CDR3 has 14 residues. CDR3: CASRTGGGHQPQHF. Written as DNA, the CDR3 is TGTGCCAGCAGGACGGGGGGCGGACATCAGCCCCAGCATTTT.

This chain uses TRBV27 with TRBJ2-1; 16 bases fit TRBD2. V dropped 2 bases and J dropped 4; count of bases not matched to a gene: 8. CDR1 is MNHEY and CDR2 is SMNVEV in the germline V gene (reference sequence). CDR3 size: 19 residues. This CDR3 is CASSLGPGLAGGSYNEQFF. The CDR3 bases are TGTGCCAGCAGTTTAGGTCCGGGACTAGCGGGGGGGTCGTACAATGAGCAGTTCTTC.

The table lists this clonotype with a count of one. The chain is built from TRBV3-1 and TRBJ1-2, with 9 positions matching TRBD1. V gave up 4 bases and J gave up 14 bases; unmatched junction bases: 8. In germline, CDR1 is LGHDT, CDR2 YNNKEL (reference sequence). The CDR3 runs to 12 residues. Written as DNA, the CDR3 is TGTGCCAGCAGCCTGGGACAGGGTAGAGGGACCTTC. It codes for CASSLGQGRGTF. The full variable domain, its missing parts supplied by reference TRBV3-1 and TRBJ1-2, is DTAVSQTPKYLVTQMGNDKSIKCEQNLGHDTMYWYKQDSKKFLKIMFSYNNKELIINETVPNRFSPKSPDKAHLNLHINSLELGDSAVYFCASSLGQGRGTFGSGTRLTVV.

This clonotype occurred many times. The chain has TRBV4-3 and TRBJ2-5; D gene unclear. In germline, CDR1 is LGHNA, CDR2 YSLEER. V lost 2 bases to trimming and J lost 4 bases, with 8 bases between them. The CDR3 is 13 amino acids. The CDR3 region has the DNA TGCGCCAGCAGCCAAAATGGCCTAGAGACCCAGTACTTC. Its protein is CASSQNGLETQYF.

About this clonotype: This may stem from a read error, because a much larger clone lies one nucleotide away. The gene calls are TRBV30 and TRBJ2-1; the match to TRBD2 covers 12 bases. J gave up 8 bases and V 3 bases, and 2 bases lay outside the gene matches. CDR1 is GTSNPN and CDR2 is SVGIG in the germline V gene (reference sequence). The length of the CDR3 is 13 residues. CDR3: CAWSLAGGDEQFF. CDR3 nucleotide sequence: TGTGCCTGGAGCCTAGCGGGGGGGGATGAGCAGTTCTTC.

A word on this clonotype: The CDR3 ends on some other residue instead of the conserved phenylalanine or tryptophan, so this is likely a read error. This sequence joins TRBV12-3 or TRBV12-4 and TRBJ2-4, with TRBD2 matching 8 bases. Germline trimming cut 6 bases from V and 5 bases from J; bases unmatched to any gene: 3. This CDR3 is built from 13 residues. This CDR3 is CASSRGGQNIQYV. CDR3 sequence (DNA): TGTGCCAGCAGCCGGGGGGGCCAAAACATTCAGTACGTC.

This clonotype has at least ten counts. J is TRBJ1-1 and V is TRBV28; 11 bases align to TRBD1. In germline, CDR1 is MDHEN, CDR2 SYDVKM. The CDR3 runs to 14 residues. Germline trimming cut 6 bases from V and 10 bases from J; bases unmatched to any gene: 10. The CDR3 DNA sequence: TGTGCCAGCAGACAAAGGACAGGGGGCATAGCAGCTTTCTTT. Translation: CASRQRTGGIAAFF. The whole variable domain, remainder taken from reference TRBV28 and TRBJ1-1, is DVKVTQSSRYLVKRTGEKVFLECVQDMDHENMFWYRQDPGLGLRLIYFSYDVKMKEKGDIPEGYSVSREKKERFSLILESASTNQTSMYLCASRQRTGGIAAFFGQGTRLTVV.

A word on this clonotype: A single base separates this from a much larger clone, so it may be a read error. This sequence joins TRBV25-1 and TRBJ1-2; D is unresolved. There are 13 residues in the CDR3. Germline V gene data show CDR1 as MGHDK and CDR2 as SYGVNS. The V gene lost 4 bases and the J gene lost 2 bases, with 8 bases spanning the gap. The CDR3 nucleotides read TGTGCCAGCAGTGCTATGGGGAACTATGGCTACACCTTC. This codes for CASSAMGNYGYTF.

This clonotype has only a few counts. The chain combines TRBV28 with TRBJ1-5, with unresolved D. This CDR3 has 14 amino acids. From germline, CDR1 is MDHEN and CDR2 SYDVKM. V was trimmed by 6 bases and J by 4 bases, leaving 13 bases between them. Here the CDR3 reads CASRKGRHNQPQHF. In DNA form, the CDR3 reads TGTGCCAGCAGGAAGGGCCGCCATAATCAGCCCCAGCATTTT.

Comment on this clonotype: This may arise from a read error, as a much more abundant clone is one base away. Here the CDR3 reads CASRLPLKNIQYF. The CDR3 DNA reads as TGTGCCAGCCGACTCCCCTTAAAAAACATTCAGTACTTC. The rearrangement links TRBV11-2 to TRBJ2-4; D uncertain. Between the trimmed V and J ends, which lost 8 bases and 4 bases, there was a span of 12 bases. This CDR3 is built from 13 residues. The V gene's germline CDR1 is SGHAT and CDR2 FQNNGV.

This clonotype has a count of ten or more. The chain combines TRBV5-5 with TRBJ2-5, with TRBD1 as a possible D gene (6 bases). Trimming took 5 bases from V and 5 from J, leaving 16 bases between them. Germline V gene sequence: CDR1 SGHKS, CDR2 YYEKEE (reference sequence). The CDR3 extends over 14 amino acids. CDR3 in amino acids: CASRHGRGYETQYF. The CDR3 region has the DNA TGTGCCAGCAGACACGGCAGGGGATACGAGACCCAGTACTTC.

This clonotype was found many times. The rearrangement uses TRBV28 and TRBJ1-5; D is perhaps TRBD1 (6 bases). The CDR3 is 14 amino acids. V lost 3 bases and J lost 6, with 12 bases in between. Germline CDR1 is MDHEN and CDR2 is SYDVKM. CDR3 coding DNA: TGTGCCAGCAGTTTCGGGGGGCTGGGTCAGCCCCAGCATTTT. Its translation is CASSFGGLGQPQHF. Full variable domain (remainder filled in from reference TRBV28 and TRBJ1-5): DVKVTQSSRYLVKRTGEKVFLECVQDMDHENMFWYRQDPGLGLRLIYFSYDVKMKEKGDIPEGYSVSREKKERFSLILESASTNQTSMYLCASSFGGLGQPQHFGDGTRLSIL.

The rearrangement links TRBV5-6 to TRBJ1-1; D is unclear. This CDR3 is 13 amino acids long. The V end lost 0 bases, the J end lost 3 bases, and 6 bases lay between the germline ends. Germline-derived CDR1 and CDR2 are SGHDT and YYEEEE. The CDR3 here is CASSLVQDTEAFF. CDR3 coding DNA: TGTGCCAGCAGCTTGGTTCAGGACACTGAAGCTTTCTTT.